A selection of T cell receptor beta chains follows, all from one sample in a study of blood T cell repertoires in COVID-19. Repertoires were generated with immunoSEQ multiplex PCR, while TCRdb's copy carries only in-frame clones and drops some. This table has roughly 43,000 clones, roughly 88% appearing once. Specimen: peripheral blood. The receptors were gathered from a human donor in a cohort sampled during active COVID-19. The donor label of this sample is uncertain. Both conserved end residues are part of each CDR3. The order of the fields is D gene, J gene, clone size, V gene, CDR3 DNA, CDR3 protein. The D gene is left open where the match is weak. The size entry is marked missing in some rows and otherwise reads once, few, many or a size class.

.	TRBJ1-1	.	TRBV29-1	TGCAGCGCCCAGGTAGTGAACACTGAAGCTTTCTTT	CSAQVVNTEAFF
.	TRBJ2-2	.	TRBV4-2	TGTGCCAGCAGCCAAGACCCGGGAAACGCCGGGGAGCTGTTTTTT	CASSQDPGNAGELFF
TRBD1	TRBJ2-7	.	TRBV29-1	TGCAGCGTTCTCCGGGACAGGGGCGGGTACGAGCAGTACTTC	CSVLRDRGGYEQYF
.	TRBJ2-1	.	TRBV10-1	TGCGCCAGCAGTGGGAGCAGGGTGCATGAGCAGTTCTTC	CASSGSRVHEQFF
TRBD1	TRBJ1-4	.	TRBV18	TGTGCCAGCTCACCAGTGGACAGGGCCGCAACTAATGAAAAACTGTTTTTT	CASSPVDRAATNEKLFF
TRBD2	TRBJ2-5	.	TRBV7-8	TGTGCCAGCAGCTTTCCTCTAGCGGACTATCAAGAGACCCAGTACTTC	CASSFPLADYQETQYF
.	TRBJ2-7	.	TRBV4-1	TGCGCCAGCAGCCGGGACACGGCCTACGAGCAGTACTTC	CASSRDTAYEQYF
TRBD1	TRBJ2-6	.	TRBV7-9	TGTGCCAGCAGCTTGTCAGGGACAGGGCTCTCTGGGGCCAACGTCCTGACTTTC	CASSLSGTGLSGANVLTF
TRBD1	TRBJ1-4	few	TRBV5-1	TGCGCCAGCTCCCGCTGGGGGGACAGGGCAACTAATGAAAAACTGTTTTTT	CASSRWGDRATNEKLFF
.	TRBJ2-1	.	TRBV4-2	TGTGCCAGCAGCCAAGCGGTGGGGGGTCTCTACAATGAGCAGTTCTTC	CASSQAVGGLYNEQFF
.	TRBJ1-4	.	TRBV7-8	TGTGCCAGCAGCTCCAGACGACGATCAGGTGAAAAACTGTTTTTT	CASSSRRRSGEKLFF
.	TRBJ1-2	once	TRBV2	TGTGCCAGCAGTCGACAGGAAGACTATGGCTACACCTTC	CASSRQEDYGYTF
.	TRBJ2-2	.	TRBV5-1	TGCGCCAGCAGCTTGGGGACAGAGAACACCGGGGAGCTGTTTTTT	CASSLGTENTGELFF
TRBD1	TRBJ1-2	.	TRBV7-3	TGTGCCAGCAGCTTAGGTAATGTAGAGGGACAGGCTAAAAGTACCTATGGCTACACCTTC	CASSLGNVEGQAKSTYGYTF
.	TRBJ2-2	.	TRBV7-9	TGTGCCAGCAGCTTAGCTGGGGCTACCGGGGAGCTGTTTTTT	CASSLAGATGELFF
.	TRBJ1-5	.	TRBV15	TGTGCCACCAGCAGAGTACAGGGAGTGCAGCCCCAGCATTTT	CATSRVQGVQPQHF